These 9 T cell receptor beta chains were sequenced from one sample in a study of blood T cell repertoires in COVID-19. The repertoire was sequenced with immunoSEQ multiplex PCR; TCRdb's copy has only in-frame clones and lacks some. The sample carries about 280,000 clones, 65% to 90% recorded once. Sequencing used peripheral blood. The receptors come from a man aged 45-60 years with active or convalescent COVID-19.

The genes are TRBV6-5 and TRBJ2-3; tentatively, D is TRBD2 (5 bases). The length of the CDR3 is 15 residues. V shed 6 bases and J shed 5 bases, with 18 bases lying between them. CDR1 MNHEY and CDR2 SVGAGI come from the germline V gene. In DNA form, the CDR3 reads TGTGCCAGCAGGCCGGGAAGCCAAAGGAGAGATACGCAGTATTTT. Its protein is CASRPGSQRRDTQYF.

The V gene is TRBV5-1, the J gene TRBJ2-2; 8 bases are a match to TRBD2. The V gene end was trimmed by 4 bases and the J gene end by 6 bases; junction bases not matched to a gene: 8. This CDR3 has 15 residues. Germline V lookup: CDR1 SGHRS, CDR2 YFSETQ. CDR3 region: CASSQDPGGAGELFF. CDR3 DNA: TGCGCCAGCAGCCAGGACCCGGGAGGGGCCGGGGAGCTGTTTTTT.

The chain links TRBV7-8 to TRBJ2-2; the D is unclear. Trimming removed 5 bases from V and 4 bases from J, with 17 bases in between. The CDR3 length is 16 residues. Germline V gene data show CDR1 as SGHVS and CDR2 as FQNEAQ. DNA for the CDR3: TGTGCCAGCAGCCTCTTAATTTCTCTGAGCACCGGGGAGCTGTTTTTT. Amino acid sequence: CASSLLISLSTGELFF.

The CDR3 DNA reads as TGTGCCAGCAGTGACCTCTGGGGAGTTGGTGGCTACACCTTC. This encodes CASSDLWGVGGYTF. The rearrangement uses TRBV6-4 and TRBJ1-2; D not resolved. Per germline, CDR1 MRHNA and CDR2 SNTAGT. V shed 2 bases and J shed 7 bases, with 14 bases lying between them. The CDR3 is 14 residues long.

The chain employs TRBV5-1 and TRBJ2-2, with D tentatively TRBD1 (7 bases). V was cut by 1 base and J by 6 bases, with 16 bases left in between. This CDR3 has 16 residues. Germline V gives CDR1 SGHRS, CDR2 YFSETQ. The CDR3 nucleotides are TGCGCCAGCAGCTTGCAGGGGGGAACGGTCCCCGGGGAGCTGTTTTTT. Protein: CASSLQGGTVPGELFF.

The CDR3 nucleotides are TGTGCCACCAGCAGAGTCACACAATCCTACGAGCAGTACTTC. Translation: CATSRVTQSYEQYF. The chain couples TRBV15 to TRBJ2-7; D gene unclear. There are 14 residues in the CDR3. The V end was cut by 1 base, the J end by 1 base, with 8 bases between. The germline gives CDR1 LNHNV, CDR2 YYDKDF (reference sequence).

The CDR3 spells CASSSQRKAGNTIYF. The CDR3 DNA is TGTGCCAGCTCATCACAGAGAAAAGCTGGAAACACCATATATTTT. This chain joins TRBV18 and TRBJ1-3; D is ambiguous. V dropped 5 bases and J dropped 2 bases, with 13 bases sitting between them. CDR3 size: 15 residues. Germline V gene lookup returns CDR1 KGHSH and CDR2 LQKENI. The full variable domain, completed using reference TRBV18 and TRBJ1-3, is NAGVMQNPRHLVRRRGQEARLRCSPMKGHSHVYWYRQLPEEGLKFMVYLQKENIIDESGMPKERFSAEFPKEGPSILRIQQVVRGDSAAYFCASSSQRKAGNTIYFGEGSWLTVV.

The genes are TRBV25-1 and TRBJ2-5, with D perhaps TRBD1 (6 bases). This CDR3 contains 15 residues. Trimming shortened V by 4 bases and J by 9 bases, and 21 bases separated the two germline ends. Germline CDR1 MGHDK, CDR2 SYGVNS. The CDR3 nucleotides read TGTGCCAGCAGTGGGTTGGGGGCCCTATCGCGGGCCCAGTACTTC. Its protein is CASSGLGALSRAQYF. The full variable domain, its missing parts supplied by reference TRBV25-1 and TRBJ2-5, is EADIYQTPRYLVIGTGKKITLECSQTMGHDKMYWYQQDPGMELHLIHYSYGVNSTEKGDLSSESTVSRIRTEHFPLTLESARPSHTSQYLCASSGLGALSRAQYFGPGTRLLVL.

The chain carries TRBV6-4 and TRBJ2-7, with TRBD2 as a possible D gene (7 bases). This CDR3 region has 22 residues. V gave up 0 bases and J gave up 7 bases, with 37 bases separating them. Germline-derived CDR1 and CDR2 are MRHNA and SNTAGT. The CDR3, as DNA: TGTGCCAGCAGTGACTCGACTTTTGGCAGGGGCTCATCCTCGGGACTACACACTGAGCAGTACTTC. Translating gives CASSDSTFGRGSSSGLHTEQYF.